A single sample gave rise to the 5 T cell receptor beta chains below, sequenced in a study of blood T cell repertoires in COVID-19. TCRdb's table, derived via immunoSEQ multiplex PCR, lists solely in-frame clones and lacks some. Altogether about 92,000 clones are present, around 88% being singletons, with the ten largest covering about a sixth. The specimen was peripheral blood. The receptors were sampled from a woman aged 55-69 years with COVID-19, enrolled during active disease.

The V gene is TRBV2, the J gene TRBJ1-5; TRBD1 might be the D (6 bases). CDR3 length equals 18 residues. The germline CDR1 and CDR2 sequences are SNHLY and FYNNEI. The ends were cut back, 7 bases at V and 0 bases at J, with 22 bases in the middle. The CDR3 DNA follows: TGTGCCAGCATCGTCCGACGGGGGGCTAAAACTAGCAATCAGCCCCAGCATTTT. It codes for CASIVRRGAKTSNQPQHF.

The chain couples TRBV6-6 to TRBJ1-2; D possibly corresponds to TRBD1 (6 bases). Deletions cut 4 bases from V and 4 bases from J, with 10 bases between. This CDR3 is built from 13 residues. CDR1 is MNHNY, CDR2 SVGAGI, per germline (reference sequence). For the CDR3, the DNA is TGTGCCAGCAGTTTCGACAGGCTCTATGGCTACACCTTC. Its translation: CASSFDRLYGYTF.

This clone was seen only once. This rearrangement joins TRBV5-1 to TRBJ2-1, with TRBD2 matching over 9 bases. Germline V gene sequence: CDR1 SGHRS, CDR2 YFSETQ. The ends lost 4 bases at V and 5 bases at J; junction bases unmatched: 7. This CDR3 has 15 residues. CDR3 sequence: CASSPRLAVNNEQFF. The CDR3 nucleotides read TGCGCCAGCAGCCCCAGACTAGCGGTTAACAATGAGCAGTTCTTC.

The chain employs TRBV6-5 and TRBJ2-7; TRBD1 matches 11 bases. The CDR3 consists of 15 residues. The junction had 1 base not matched to a gene; V was cut back by 0 bases and J by 3 bases. Germline V lookup: CDR1 MNHEY, CDR2 SVGAGI. The CDR3 DNA sequence: TGTGCCAGCAGTTACTCGGGGACAGGGGGCTACGAGCAGTACTTC. Translation: CASSYSGTGGYEQYF.

The rearrangement joins TRBV5-8 to TRBJ2-5; TRBD1 matches at 7 bases. V shed 4 bases and J 3 bases; nucleotides not matched to a gene: 6. This CDR3 comprises 14 residues. Germline V CDR1 and CDR2: SGHTS, YDEGEE. Here the CDR3 DNA reads TGTGCCAGCAGCCAAACCGGGACAGAAGAGACCCAGTACTTC. Translation: CASSQTGTEETQYF.